The rows below give T cell receptor beta chains drawn from one sample of a study of blood T cell repertoires in COVID-19. TCRdb's table, derived via immunoSEQ multiplex PCR, lists solely in-frame clones and lacks some. The table includes around 200,000 clones, more than 75% detected once. Sequences were obtained from peripheral blood. The receptor set was obtained from an elderly man with acute or convalescent COVID-19. CDR3s include the opening cysteine and the closing phenylalanine or tryptophan. A D gene is named only where the DNA matches it firmly.

j_call	v_call	d_call	cdr3_aa
TRBJ1-3	TRBV12-2	NA	CASRSQGGRNTIYF
TRBJ1-2	TRBV19	TRBD1	CASTPGQGNLYGYTF
TRBJ2-1	TRBV5-1	NA	CASSEGNKGNEQFF
TRBJ2-2	TRBV11-2	NA	CASSLADTNTGELFF
TRBJ2-1	TRBV6-2/TRBV6-3	NA	CASSGTYNEQFF
TRBJ2-2	TRBV10-3	NA	CAISEWSPAGELFF
TRBJ2-5	TRBV5-1	NA	CASSPLRGETQYF
TRBJ1-5	TRBV19	TRBD1	CASSRQGGQPQHF
TRBJ2-7	TRBV7-3	TRBD1	CASSSGTGRAYEQYF
TRBJ2-1	TRBV9	NA	CASSVEGPGEQFF
TRBJ1-1	TRBV5-1	NA	CASSLAQGSNTEAFF
TRBJ1-1	TRBV29-1	NA	CSAPRDTTEAFF
TRBJ1-4	TRBV6-1	NA	CASSEAPQIKLFF
TRBJ1-2	TRBV2	TRBD1	CASSVGQGAYGYTF
TRBJ2-7	TRBV10-3	NA	CAISESNSRKKSYEQYF
TRBJ2-2	TRBV29-1	TRBD1	CSVMGLQGASGELFF